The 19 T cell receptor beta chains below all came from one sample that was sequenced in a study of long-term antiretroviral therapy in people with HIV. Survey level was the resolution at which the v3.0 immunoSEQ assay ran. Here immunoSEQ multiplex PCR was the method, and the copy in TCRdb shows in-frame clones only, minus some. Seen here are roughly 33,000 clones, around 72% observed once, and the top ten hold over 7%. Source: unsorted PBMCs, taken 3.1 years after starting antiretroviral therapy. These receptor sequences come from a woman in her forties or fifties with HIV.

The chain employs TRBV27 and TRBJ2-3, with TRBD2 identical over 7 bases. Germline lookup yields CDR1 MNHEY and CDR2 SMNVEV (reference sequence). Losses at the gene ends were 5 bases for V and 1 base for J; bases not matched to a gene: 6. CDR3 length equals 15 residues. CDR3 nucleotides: TGTGCCAGCAGTACCTTCCGGGGGGGCACAGATACGCAGTATTTT. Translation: CASSTFRGGTDTQYF.

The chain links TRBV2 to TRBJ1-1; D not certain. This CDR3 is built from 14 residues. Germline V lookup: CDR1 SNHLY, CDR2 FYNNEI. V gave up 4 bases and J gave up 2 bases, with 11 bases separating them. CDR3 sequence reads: CASSVGRFNTEAFF. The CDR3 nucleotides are TGTGCCAGCAGTGTTGGGAGGTTTAACACTGAAGCTTTCTTT.

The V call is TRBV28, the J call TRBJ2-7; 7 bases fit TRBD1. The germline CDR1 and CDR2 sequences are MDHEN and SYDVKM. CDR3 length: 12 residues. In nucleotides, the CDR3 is TGTGGAAGCCAGAACAGGGGCCACGAGCAGTACTTC. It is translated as CGSQNRGHEQYF. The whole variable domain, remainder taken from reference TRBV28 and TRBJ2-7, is DVKVTQSSRYLVKRTGEKVFLECVQDMDHENMFWYRQDPGLGLRLIYFSYDVKMKEKGDIPEGYSVSREKKERFSLILESASTNQTSMYLCGSQNRGHEQYFGPGTRLTVT.

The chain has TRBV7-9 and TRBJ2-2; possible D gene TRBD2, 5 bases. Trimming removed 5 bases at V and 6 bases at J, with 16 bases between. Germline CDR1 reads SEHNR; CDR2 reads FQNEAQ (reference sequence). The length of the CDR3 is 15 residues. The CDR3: CASSPRLTPAGELFF. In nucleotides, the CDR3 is TGTGCCAGCAGCCCCCGACTAACCCCCGCCGGGGAGCTGTTTTTT. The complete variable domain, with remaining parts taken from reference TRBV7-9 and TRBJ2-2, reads DTGVSQNPRHKITKRGQNVTFRCDPISEHNRLYWYRQTLGQGPEFLTYFQNEAQLEKSRLLSDRFSAERPKGSFSTLEIQRTEQGDSAMYLCASSPRLTPAGELFFGEGSRLTVL.

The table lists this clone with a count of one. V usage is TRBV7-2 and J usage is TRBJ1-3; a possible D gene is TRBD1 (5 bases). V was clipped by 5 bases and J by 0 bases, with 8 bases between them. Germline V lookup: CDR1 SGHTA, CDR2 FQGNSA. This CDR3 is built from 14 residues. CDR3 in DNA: TGTGCCAGCAGCGCCCAGGGCTCTGGAAACACCATATATTTT. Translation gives CASSAQGSGNTIYF.

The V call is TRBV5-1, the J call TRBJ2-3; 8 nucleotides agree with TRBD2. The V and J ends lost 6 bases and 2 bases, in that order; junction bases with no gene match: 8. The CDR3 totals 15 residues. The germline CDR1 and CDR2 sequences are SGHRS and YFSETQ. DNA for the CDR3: TGCGCCAGCACCTCAAGCGGGGGCCTCACAGATACGCAGTATTTT. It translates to CASTSSGGLTDTQYF.

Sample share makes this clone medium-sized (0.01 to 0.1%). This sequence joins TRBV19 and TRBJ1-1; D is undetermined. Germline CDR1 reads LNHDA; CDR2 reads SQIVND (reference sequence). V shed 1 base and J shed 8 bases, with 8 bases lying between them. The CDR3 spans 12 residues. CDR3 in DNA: TGTGCCAGTAGTATAGGATGGGAAGAAGCTTTCTTT. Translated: CASSIGWEEAFF.

CDR3 protein: CASSTGGLQGYGYTF. CDR3 coding DNA: TGTGCCAGCAGTACAGGGGGCCTTCAGGGGTATGGCTACACCTTC. The chain uses TRBV27 and TRBJ1-2; 9 positions agree with TRBD1. The J segment lost 5 bases and the V segment lost 5 bases, leaving 9 bases of the junction unmatched. CDR1 and CDR2 (germline): MNHEY, SMNVEV (reference sequence). The CDR3 contains 15 residues.

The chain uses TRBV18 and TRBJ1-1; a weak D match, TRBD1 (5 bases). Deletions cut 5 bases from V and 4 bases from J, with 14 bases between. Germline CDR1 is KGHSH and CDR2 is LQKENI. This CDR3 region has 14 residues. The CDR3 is CASSERGPLTEAFF. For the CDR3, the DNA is TGTGCCAGCTCAGAGAGGGGTCCCCTCACTGAAGCTTTCTTT.

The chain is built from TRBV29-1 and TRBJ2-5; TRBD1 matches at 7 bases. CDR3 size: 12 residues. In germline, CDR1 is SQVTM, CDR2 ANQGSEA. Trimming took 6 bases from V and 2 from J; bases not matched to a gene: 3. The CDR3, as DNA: TGCAGCGTCCGGGGACAGCAAGAGACCCAGTACTTC. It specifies CSVRGQQETQYF.

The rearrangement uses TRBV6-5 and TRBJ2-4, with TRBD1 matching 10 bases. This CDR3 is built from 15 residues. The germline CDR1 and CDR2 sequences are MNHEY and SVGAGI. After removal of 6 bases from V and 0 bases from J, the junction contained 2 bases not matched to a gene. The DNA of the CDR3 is TGTGCCAGCAGGCGGGACAGGGGAGCCAAAAACATTCAGTACTTC. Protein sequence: CASRRDRGAKNIQYF.

In nucleotides, the CDR3 is TGTGCCAGCAGCCCGCAGCGGGGGGGCCCACAAGAGACCCAGTACTTC. Its translation is CASSPQRGGPQETQYF. The gene calls are TRBV7-7 and TRBJ2-5, with TRBD2 identical over 10 bases. V was clipped by 5 bases and J by 2 bases; unmatched bases: 8. This CDR3 is built from 16 residues. Germline V gene sequence: CDR1 SSHAT, CDR2 FNYEAQ (reference sequence).

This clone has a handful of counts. Here the CDR3 DNA reads TGTGCCAGTAGAGGCTTCTCCTACAATGAGCAGTTCTTC. Its translation is CASRGFSYNEQFF. The rearrangement joins TRBV19 to TRBJ2-1; D not certain. Germline CDR1 is LNHDA and CDR2 is SQIVND (reference sequence). V lost 6 bases to trimming and J lost 0 bases, with 6 bases between them. The CDR3 contains 13 residues.

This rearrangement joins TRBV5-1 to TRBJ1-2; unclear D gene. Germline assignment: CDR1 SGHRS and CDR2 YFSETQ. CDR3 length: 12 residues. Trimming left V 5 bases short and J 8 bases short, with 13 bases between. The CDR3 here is CASSSEGRGYTF. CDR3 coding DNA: TGCGCCAGCAGTAGTGAGGGTCGGGGCTACACCTTC.

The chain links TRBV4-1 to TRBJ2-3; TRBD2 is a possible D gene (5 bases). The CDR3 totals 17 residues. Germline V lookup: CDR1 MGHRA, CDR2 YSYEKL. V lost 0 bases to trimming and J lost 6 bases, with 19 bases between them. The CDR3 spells CASSQEYKAEGSDTQYF. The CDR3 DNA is TGCGCCAGCAGCCAAGAATACAAAGCCGAGGGCTCGGATACGCAGTATTTT.

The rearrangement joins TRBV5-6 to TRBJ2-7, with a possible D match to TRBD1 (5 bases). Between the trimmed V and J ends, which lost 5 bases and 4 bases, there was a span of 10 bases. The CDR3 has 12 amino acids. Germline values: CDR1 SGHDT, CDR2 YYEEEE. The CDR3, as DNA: TGTGCCAGCAGTCGACAGAGTTACGAGCAGTACGTC. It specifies CASSRQSYEQYV.

CDR3 amino acids: CASSYSITSGAETQYF. The CDR3 DNA follows: TGTGCCAGCAGTTACTCTATTACTAGCGGGGCAGAGACCCAGTACTTC. V and J are TRBV6-5 and TRBJ2-5, with 10 positions matching TRBD2. Germline V lookup: CDR1 MNHEY, CDR2 SVGAGI. The CDR3 totals 16 residues. V gave up 0 bases and J gave up 4 bases; unmatched junction bases: 5.

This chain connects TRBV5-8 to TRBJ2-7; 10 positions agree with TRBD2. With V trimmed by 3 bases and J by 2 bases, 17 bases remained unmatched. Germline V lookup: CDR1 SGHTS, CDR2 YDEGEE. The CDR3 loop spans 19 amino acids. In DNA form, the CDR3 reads TGTGCCAGCAGCTGGTGGACTAGCGGATCCTCTAAGCTCACCTACGAGCAGTACTTC. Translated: CASSWWTSGSSKLTYEQYF.

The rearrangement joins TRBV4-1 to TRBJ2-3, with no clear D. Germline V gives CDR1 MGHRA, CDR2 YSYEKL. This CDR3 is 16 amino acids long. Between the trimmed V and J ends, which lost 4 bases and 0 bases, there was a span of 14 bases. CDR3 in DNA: TGCGCCAGCAGCCGCGACCCTTTTCCTAGCACAGATACGCAGTATTTT. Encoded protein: CASSRDPFPSTDTQYF.